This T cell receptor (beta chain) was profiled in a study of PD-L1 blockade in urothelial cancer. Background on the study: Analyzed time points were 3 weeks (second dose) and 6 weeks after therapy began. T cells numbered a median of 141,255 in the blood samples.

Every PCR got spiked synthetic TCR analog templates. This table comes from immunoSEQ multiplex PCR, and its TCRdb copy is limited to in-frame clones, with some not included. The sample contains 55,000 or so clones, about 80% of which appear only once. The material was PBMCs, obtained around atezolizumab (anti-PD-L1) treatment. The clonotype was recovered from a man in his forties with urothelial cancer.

The CDR3 region has the DNA TGTGCCAGCAGGTCAGGGACCGGGGAGCTGTTTTTT. It is translated as CASRSGTGELFF. The chain combines TRBV28 with TRBJ2-2; TRBD1 is a possible D gene (5 bases). CDR3 length: 12 residues. From germline, CDR1 is MDHEN and CDR2 SYDVKM. With 6 bases removed from V and 5 bases from J, the gap between germline ends came to 7 bases.